The next 9 T cell receptor beta chains were all read from a single sample in a study of identical twins. Each CDR3 protein gets one entry after TCRdb re-called the 5' RACE reads with MiXCR. The sample contains 1,800,000 or so distinct CDR3 sequences, under 35% of which appear only once. Specimen: cord blood. These TCRs come from a newborn girl in good health.

This clonotype was detected a few times. The chain couples TRBV3-1 to TRBJ1-2; 8 bases fit TRBD1. V shed 0 bases, J shed 0 bases, and the junction held 15 bases outside the gene matches. There are 20 residues in the CDR3. The germline V gene encodes CDR1 LGHDT and CDR2 YNNKEL (reference sequence). The CDR3 is CASSQDQIPGQGRPNYGYTF. The CDR3 region has the DNA TGTGCCAGCAGCCAAGATCAAATTCCCGGACAGGGACGACCTAACTATGGCTACACCTTC.

The chain uses TRBV25-1 and TRBJ1-1, with 8 bases fitting TRBD1. Germline V gene data show CDR1 as MGHDK and CDR2 as SYGVNS. V was clipped by 6 bases and J by 1 base; unmatched bases: 4. The CDR3 covers 14 residues. The CDR3 DNA reads as TGTGCCAGCAGGGCAGGGGGCGCGAACACTGAAGCTTTCTTT. It is translated as CASRAGGANTEAFF.

This chain connects TRBV11-2 to TRBJ1-1, with D hard to call. Per germline, CDR1 SGHAT and CDR2 FQNNGV. V dropped 5 bases and J dropped 5 bases, with 15 bases sitting between them. This CDR3 has 14 amino acids. DNA of the CDR3: TGTGCCAGCAGCCCCCCCCAAGGGAGGACTGAAGCTTTCTTT. It specifies CASSPPQGRTEAFF.

This clonotype was observed a handful of times. The chain combines TRBV5-1 with TRBJ2-1; TRBD2 matches at 11 bases. The CDR3 runs to 15 residues. J was trimmed by 3 bases and V by 5 bases; bases with no gene match: 4. Germline CDR1 and CDR2: SGHRS and YFSETQ. The CDR3 here is CASRLAGGDYNEQFF. The CDR3 DNA is TGCGCCAGCAGGTTAGCGGGGGGGGACTACAATGAGCAGTTCTTC.

J is TRBJ2-1 and V is TRBV7-8; 9 nucleotides match TRBD1. This CDR3 comprises 16 residues. Germline loops: CDR1 SGHVS, CDR2 FQNEAQ. Trimming removed 7 bases from V and 3 bases from J; junction bases left unmatched: 10. The CDR3 DNA reads TGTGCCAGCACCTCCCAGGACAGGGGAGACTACAATGAGCAGTTCTTC. As protein: CASTSQDRGDYNEQFF.

There are a few counts of this clonotype. J is TRBJ2-7 and V is TRBV3-1; D is ambiguous. The length of the CDR3 is 15 residues. The V and J ends lost 0 bases and 0 bases respectively, with 9 bases between them. Germline V lookup: CDR1 LGHDT, CDR2 YNNKEL (reference sequence). CDR3 in amino acids: CASSQDSSVSYEQYF. The CDR3 DNA reads as TGTGCCAGCAGCCAAGATAGCTCCGTCTCCTACGAGCAGTACTTC.

DNA of the CDR3: TGCAGTGCCCGTCCTGAAGCTTTCTTT. Translation gives CSARPEAFF. The chain joins TRBV20-1 to TRBJ1-1; D gene uncertain. Per germline, CDR1 DFQATT and CDR2 SNEGSKA (reference sequence). V was cut by 6 bases and J by 6 bases, with 5 bases left in between. This CDR3 spans 9 amino acids.

This clonotype turned up a few times. V gene TRBV16 combines with J gene TRBJ2-1, with D perhaps matching TRBD2 (6 bases). Per the germline V gene, CDR1 is KGHSY and CDR2 is FQNENV. This CDR3 contains 18 residues. V lost 1 base, J lost 3 bases, and 19 bases lay in between. The CDR3 spells CASSQWGFDGGGYNEQFF. Written as DNA, the CDR3 is TGTGCCAGCAGCCAATGGGGCTTTGATGGGGGAGGCTACAATGAGCAGTTCTTC. Filled out from reference TRBV16 and TRBJ2-1, the complete variable domain reads GEEVAQTPKHLVRGEGQKAKLYCAPIKGHSYVFWYQQVLKNEFKFLISFQNENVFDETGMPKERFSAKCLPNSPCSLEIQATKLEDSAVYFCASSQWGFDGGGYNEQFFGPGTRLTVL.

The chain joins TRBV5-1 to TRBJ2-7; 7 nucleotides line up with TRBD2. V shed 0 bases and J 5 bases; nucleotides not matched to a gene: 17. This CDR3 contains 18 residues. CDR1 and CDR2 (germline): SGHRS, YFSETQ. CDR3 in amino acids: CASSLDFLLAVAGNEQYF. The CDR3 DNA sequence: TGCGCCAGCAGCTTGGACTTCCTCCTAGCGGTGGCTGGAAACGAGCAGTACTTC.